Listed below are T cell receptor beta chains from one sample, sequenced in a study of tumor-infiltrating lymphocytes in localized non-small cell lung cancer. Sequencing was performed with immunoSEQ multiplex PCR; in TCRdb, only in-frame clones are kept and a portion is missing. The table records 7,000 to 8,500 clones, roughly 82% of them present only once. The sample comprised lung tumor tissue. These receptors were collected from a human donor with non-small cell lung cancer. Each CDR3 is given with its conserved first and last residue. D genes are given only for firm matches. The listing skips clone size in some rows; elsewhere it reads once, few, many or a size class.

>once|TRBD1|TRBJ2-7|TRBV4-3
TGCGCCAGCAGCCAAACGGGACAGGCGGGGTACGAGCAGTACTTC
CASSQTGQAGYEQYF
>NA|NA|TRBJ2-7|TRBV29-1
TGCAGCGTTGAAGGGGGCGCCATGAGCGAGCAGTACTTC
CSVEGGAMSEQYF
>NA|TRBD2|TRBJ2-3|TRBV10-3
TGTGCCATCAGCCTGAGCGGGAGGGTAACAGATACGCAGTATTTT
CAISLSGRVTDTQYF
>NA|NA|TRBJ1-2|TRBV30
TGTGCCTGGAGTTCGGACATGCAAGGCTACACCTTC
CAWSSDMQGYTF
>once|TRBD2|TRBJ2-7|TRBV7-2
TGTGCCAGCAGCTTAGAAAGGACTAGCGGGACGAGCTCCTACGAGCAGTACTTC
CASSLERTSGTSSYEQYF
>NA|NA|TRBJ1-5|TRBV5-6
TGTGCCAGCAGCGAGTCATACTCGGATAGCAATCAGCCCCAGCATTTT
CASSESYSDSNQPQHF
>NA|NA|TRBJ1-2|TRBV4-1
TGCGCCAGCAGCCACGCTCCTCAGGGGAGACGTGGCTACACCTTC
CASSHAPQGRRGYTF
>NA|TRBD2|TRBJ2-2|TRBV27
TGTGCCAGCAGTTTAATCGCCCTCGGACTAGCGGCGAACACCGGGGAGCTGTTTTTT
CASSLIALGLAANTGELFF
>NA|NA|TRBJ2-2|TRBV29-1
TGCAGCATCCACCCCCCCGGGAGCAATGCCGGGGAGCTGTTTTTT
CSIHPPGSNAGELFF
>NA|TRBD1|TRBJ2-5|TRBV9
TGTGCCAGCAGCGGGGGACAGGGCGGATACCAAGAGACCCAGTACTTC
CASSGGQGGYQETQYF
>few|NA|TRBJ1-5|TRBV4-3
TGCGCCAGCAGCCAGGGGGGGAACCAGCCCCAGCATTTT
CASSQGGNQPQHF
>NA|NA|TRBJ2-7|TRBV2
TGTGCCAGCAGGCGCCCTGACCGTCCCTACGAGCAGTACTTC
CASRRPDRPYEQYF
>NA|NA|TRBJ2-3|TRBV27
TGTGCCAGCAGTTTATATCCGGGCTCGGGAGATACGCAGTATTTT
CASSLYPGSGDTQYF
>NA|NA|TRBJ1-4|TRBV19
TGTGCCAGTAGTGAACAGGCTGCAACTAATGAAAAACTGTTTTTT
CASSEQAATNEKLFF
>NA|NA|TRBJ2-7|TRBV18
TGTGCCAGCTCACCTGGGGCTCTGGGCGAGCAGTACTTC
CASSPGALGEQYF
>NA|NA|TRBJ2-1|TRBV19
TGTGCCAGTAGTAAAAGACAGGTCGGTGGGAGTGAGCAGTTCTTC
CASSKRQVGGSEQFF
>NA|NA|TRBJ1-3|TRBV7-2
TGTGCCAGCAGTTCCCCCCAGGGCAGGGCAACGAACACCATATATTTT
CASSSPQGRATNTIYF
>few|NA|TRBJ2-7|TRBV7-9
TGTGCCAGCAGCCCCGGGGGCTACGAGCAGTACTTC
CASSPGGYEQYF
>NA|NA|TRBJ2-1|TRBV4-3
TGCGCCAGCAGCCAAGATGGAAACAGGTACAATGAGCAGTTCTTC
CASSQDGNRYNEQFF
>NA|NA|TRBJ2-5|TRBV7-9
TGTGCCAGCAGCTTTTCCTCTCGAGGCAGGGACCAAGAGACCCAGTACTTC
CASSFSSRGRDQETQYF
>NA|TRBD2|TRBJ2-3|TRBV28
TGTGCCAGCAAGTCCAGCGGGAGAACGCAGTATTTT
CASKSSGRTQYF
>NA|NA|TRBJ2-1|TRBV7-3
TGTGCCAGCAGCCAAGGGGGAGGGTTCAATGAGCAGTTCTTC
CASSQGGGFNEQFF
>NA|NA|TRBJ1-5|TRBV27
TGTGCCAGCAGTTCCGGTGGCAGGGATCAGCCCCAGCATTTT
CASSSGGRDQPQHF
>NA|NA|TRBJ2-5|TRBV6-1
TGTGCCAGCAGTGTTGGGGGCCAAAGCGGGATGGAGACCCAGTACTTC
CASSVGGQSGMETQYF
>NA|NA|TRBJ2-7|TRBV7-2
TGTGCCAGCAGCTTAAACCCGGGGCCCTACGAGCAGTACTTC
CASSLNPGPYEQYF
>NA|NA|TRBJ2-5|TRBV6-1
TGTGCCAGCAGTCAAGGGCCAACAGGGTCAGAGACCCAGTACTTC
CASSQGPTGSETQYF
>NA|NA|TRBJ1-2|TRBV5-6
TGTGCCAGCACCCAGAGAGGGCGGAACTATGGCTACACCTTC
CASTQRGRNYGYTF
>NA|TRBD2|TRBJ2-5|TRBV5-4
TGTGCCAGCAGGCTGGCGGGAGCAGAGACCCAGTACTTC
CASRLAGAETQYF
>NA|TRBD2|TRBJ2-3|TRBV7-2
TGTGCCAGCTTGGGACTAGCGGGAGGTGGGCTCGCAGCGACGCAGTATTTT
CASLGLAGGGLAATQYF